This entry lists 8 T cell receptor beta chains sequenced from one sample in a study of T cell changes during pregnancy in multiple sclerosis. Assay used: immunoSEQ multiplex PCR; TCRdb lists only in-frame clones, some missing. The sample holds approximately 97,000 clones, 91% seen once. Source: peripheral blood, taken after pregnancy. The receptors come from a female donor in good health, enrolled as a control in a pregnancy study.

The genes are TRBV11-2 and TRBJ1-2; 10 positions agree with TRBD1. This CDR3 has 14 residues. V lost 4 bases and J lost 4; bases outside the gene matches: 3. Germline loops: CDR1 SGHAT, CDR2 FQNNGV. CDR3 in amino acids: CASSWGQGSYGYTF. The CDR3 bases are TGTGCCAGCAGCTGGGGACAGGGGAGCTATGGCTACACCTTC.

The V gene is TRBV5-1, the J gene TRBJ1-1; 9 bases align to TRBD1. With V trimmed by 4 bases and J by 0 bases, 4 bases remained unmatched. The CDR3 runs 15 residues. Per the germline V gene, CDR1 is SGHRS and CDR2 is YFSETQ. The CDR3 protein is CASSTTGGMNTEAFF. The CDR3 nucleotides read TGCGCCAGCAGCACGACAGGGGGGATGAACACTGAAGCTTTCTTT.

The chain joins TRBV25-1 to TRBJ2-7; D perhaps matches TRBD1 (5 bases). This CDR3 spans 13 amino acids. Germline V gene sequence: CDR1 MGHDK, CDR2 SYGVNS. The V end lost 3 bases, the J end lost 4 bases, and 10 bases lay between the germline ends. CDR3 coding DNA: TGTGCCAGCAGTGATTACAGGTTTTACGAGCAGTACTTC. Residues: CASSDYRFYEQYF.

This sequence joins TRBV16 and TRBJ2-7, with D possibly TRBD2 on 7 matching bases. CDR3 size: 13 residues. V dropped 7 bases and J dropped 5 bases, with 15 bases sitting between them. Per the germline V gene, CDR1 is KGHSY and CDR2 is FQNENV. The CDR3 coding sequence is TGTGCCAGCAAAGAAGGGGGGGGCAACGAGCAGTACTTC. It encodes CASKEGGGNEQYF.

The chain carries TRBV6-5 and TRBJ2-3; 7 nucleotides match TRBD2. V dropped 8 bases and J dropped 0; count of bases not matched to a gene: 5. In germline, CDR1 is MNHEY, CDR2 SVGAGI. This CDR3 has 14 residues. The CDR3 loop is CASCPGGSTDTQYF. CDR3 nucleotides: TGTGCCAGCTGCCCCGGGGGGAGCACAGATACGCAGTATTTT.

The V call is TRBV5-6, the J call TRBJ2-7; 16 bases are shared with TRBD2. J was trimmed by 5 bases and V by 3 bases; bases with no gene match: 5. This CDR3 spans 16 amino acids. CDR1 is SGHDT, CDR2 YYEEEE, per germline. CDR3 bases: TGTGCCAGCAGCTCGGGACTAGCGGGGGGGTCCCACGAGCAGTACTTC. Translating it yields CASSSGLAGGSHEQYF.

The chain uses TRBV27 and TRBJ1-1; D ambiguous. This CDR3 spans 14 amino acids. V lost 4 bases to trimming and J lost 1 base, with 10 bases between them. Per the germline V gene, CDR1 is MNHEY and CDR2 is SMNVEV (reference sequence). CDR3 protein: CASSSGLKNTEAFF. CDR3 DNA sequence: TGTGCCAGCAGTTCTGGACTCAAGAACACTGAAGCTTTCTTT.

The chain is built from TRBV30 and TRBJ1-4; unclear D gene. Germline CDR1 is GTSNPN and CDR2 is SVGIG (reference sequence). The CDR3 has 11 residues. Between the trimmed V and J ends, which lost 3 bases and 8 bases, there was a span of 7 bases. The CDR3 loop reads CAWRGDEKLFF. As DNA, the CDR3 is TGTGCCTGGAGGGGCGACGAAAAACTGTTTTTT.